Shown below are 21 T cell receptor beta chains from a single sample sequenced in a study of blood T cells in healthy people across ages. Next came a second PCR, run for about 6 to 12 cycles, which used a sample-barcoded 5' primer along with a J-beta primer mix. Each CDR3 protein gets one entry after TCRdb re-called the 5' RACE reads with MiXCR. The sample has about 1.5 million distinct CDR3 sequences, around 40% seen once. The sample consisted of blood. The receptors derive from a woman younger than 30 in good health.

Worth noting for this clonotype: One end of the junction does not line up with germline, which may come from a read error. The J gene is TRBJ1-1, the V gene TRBV7-9; the match to TRBD1 covers 10 bases. CDR1 is SEHNR and CDR2 is FQNEAQ in the germline V gene (reference sequence). The CDR3 totals 15 residues. CDR3 sequence reads: CANSRDRGAYTEAFF. In DNA, the CDR3 is TGTGCCAACAGCCGGGACAGGGGAGCATACACTGAAGCTTTCTTT.

The J gene is TRBJ2-1, the V gene TRBV7-3; 9 bases agree with TRBD2. The CDR3 runs to 15 residues. V was pared by 5 bases and J by 9 bases, with 11 bases of the junction left unmatched. Per the germline V gene, CDR1 is SGHTA and CDR2 is FQGTGA. The CDR3, as DNA: TGTGCCAGCAGCCTCAACCAAATAGCGGGAGCTGAGCAGTTCTTC. Translating it yields CASSLNQIAGAEQFF.

This clonotype has a count of ten or more. This chain connects TRBV6-5 to TRBJ2-5; no definite D call. The CDR3 sequence is 13 residues long. Germline V CDR1 and CDR2: MNHEY, SVGAGI. The V gene lost 6 bases and the J gene lost 5 bases, with 13 bases spanning the gap. CDR3 sequence reads: CASSQPGPETQYF. The CDR3 nucleotides are TGTGCCAGCAGCCAACCCGGTCCCGAGACCCAGTACTTC.

This clonotype came up a few times. This sequence joins TRBV6-5 and TRBJ1-2; 10 nucleotides agree with TRBD1. The junction had 0 bases not matched to a gene; V was cut back by 4 bases and J by 7 bases. This CDR3 comprises 12 residues. Per germline, CDR1 MNHEY and CDR2 SVGAGI. The CDR3 sequence: CASSWDRGGYTF. CDR3 in DNA: TGTGCCAGCAGTTGGGACAGGGGTGGCTACACCTTC.

V gene TRBV7-2 combines with J gene TRBJ1-5; no clear D. The germline V gene encodes CDR1 SGHTA and CDR2 FQGNSA. The CDR3 is 13 amino acids. Trimming cost V 3 bases and J 4 bases, with 7 bases left between them. The CDR3 is CASSFERNQPQHF. The CDR3 nucleotides read TGTGCCAGCAGCTTTGAACGGAATCAGCCCCAGCATTTT.

Concerning this clonotype itself: The conserved phenylalanine or tryptophan normally closing the CDR3 is absent here, so this likely arose from a read error. It is unclear where the CDR3 begins or ends on the DNA, so no DNA is shown, and the CDR3 is as TCRdb lists it. The gene calls are TRBV6-2 or TRBV6-3 and TRBJ2-1; TRBD1, the D gene given by the table, was not confirmed from the DNA. The germline V gene has CDR1 MNHEY and CDR2 SVGEGT. The CDR3 region is 14 residues in length, termini included. This CDR3 reads CASSKRWGADTFGS.

This sequence joins TRBV27 and TRBJ1-6; 8 bases agree with TRBD1. V gave up 5 bases and J gave up 4 bases; unmatched junction bases: 4. The CDR3 covers 15 residues. Germline V gene data show CDR1 as MNHEY and CDR2 as SMNVEV (reference sequence). Written as DNA, the CDR3 is TGTGCCAGCAGTCAACAGGGGGATTATAATTCACCCCTCCACTTT. Amino acid sequence: CASSQQGDYNSPLHF.

The chain recombines TRBV20-1 with TRBJ2-5; 12 nucleotides line up with TRBD2. Germline CDR1 DFQATT, CDR2 SNEGSKA (reference sequence). The CDR3 runs 12 residues. With 6 bases clipped from V and 11 bases from J, the junction kept 7 bases outside the gene matches. The DNA of the CDR3 is TGCAGTGCAAGGACTAGCGGGGCGGTGCAGTACTTC. It specifies CSARTSGAVQYF.

J is TRBJ2-3 and V is TRBV7-2, with D possibly TRBD2 on 6 matching bases. Looked up from germline, CDR1 is SGHTA and CDR2 is FQGNSA. CDR3 length equals 16 residues. Trimming took off 1 base at V and 0 bases at J, with 11 bases between the two ends. Here the CDR3 reads CASSLGPGVSTDTQYF. The CDR3 nucleotides read TGTGCCAGCAGCTTAGGACCGGGGGTGAGCACAGATACGCAGTATTTT.

The table lists this clonotype with a few counts. A much larger clone differs by one base, so this may be a read error. The rearrangement uses TRBV11-2 and TRBJ1-2; no firm D call. This CDR3 region has 13 residues. The ends were cut back, 5 bases at V and 4 bases at J, with 11 bases in the middle. CDR1 and CDR2 from the germline V gene are SGHAT and FQNNGV. The CDR3 spells CASSAPRAYGYTF. CDR3 nucleotide sequence: TGTGCCAGCAGCGCACCTAGAGCCTATGGCTACACCTTC.

J is TRBJ1-4 and V is TRBV7-2; tentatively, D is TRBD1 (5 bases). The CDR3 has 16 amino acids. The V end was cut by 2 bases, the J end by 8 bases, with 18 bases between. CDR1 and CDR2 (germline): SGHTA, FQGNSA. The DNA for the CDR3 is TGTGCCAGCAGCTTAATACTCCGGGGGGGAGGAGAAAAACTGTTTTTT. Translating gives CASSLILRGGGEKLFF.

This clonotype occurred a few times. This chain connects TRBV7-2 to TRBJ2-4; D is possibly TRBD2 (5 bases). CDR3 length: 15 residues. V was clipped by 4 bases and J by 1 base, with 11 bases between them. The germline gives CDR1 SGHTA, CDR2 FQGNSA. CDR3: CASSYEPGAKNIQYF. For the CDR3, the DNA is TGTGCCAGCAGCTACGAACCGGGGGCCAAAAACATTCAGTACTTC.

This chain uses TRBV5-1 with TRBJ2-5; 12 nucleotides line up with TRBD1. Per germline, CDR1 SGHRS and CDR2 YFSETQ. With 4 bases clipped from V and 11 bases from J, the junction kept 12 bases outside the gene matches. This CDR3 has 15 amino acids. The CDR3 here is CASSEPGQGASEQYF. The CDR3 nucleotides read TGCGCCAGCAGCGAACCGGGACAGGGGGCTTCAGAGCAGTACTTC.

The CDR3 DNA reads as TGTGCCATACAGGAGGGGAACACCGGGGAGCTGTTTTTT. It codes for CAIQEGNTGELFF. V is TRBV28 and J is TRBJ2-2, with D tentatively TRBD2 (6 bases). The CDR3 loop spans 13 amino acids. Trimming took off 10 bases at V and 1 base at J, with 10 bases between the two ends. The germline CDR1 and CDR2 sequences are MDHEN and SYDVKM.

This clonotype was counted at least ten times. This chain connects TRBV29-1 to TRBJ1-2; weak D call: TRBD1 (5 bases). Trimming stripped 5 bases from V and 2 bases from J, with 15 bases between. This CDR3 has 14 amino acids. Per germline, CDR1 SQVTM and CDR2 ANQGSEA. The CDR3 reads CSVSGGIGNYGYTF. Written as DNA, the CDR3 is TGCAGCGTTTCTGGGGGTATCGGGAACTATGGCTACACCTTC. The full variable domain, completed using reference TRBV29-1 and TRBJ1-2, is SAVISQKPSRDICQRGTSLTIQCQVDSQVTMMFWYRQQPGQSLTLIATANQGSEATYESGFVIDKFPISRPNLTFSTLTVSNMSPEDSSIYLCSVSGGIGNYGYTFGSGTRLTVV.

A few counts support this clonotype. The gene calls are TRBV2 and TRBJ2-1; tentative D call: TRBD1 (6 bases). The CDR3 is 16 amino acids. Per the germline V gene, CDR1 is SNHLY and CDR2 is FYNNEI. V was clipped by 4 bases and J by 0 bases, with 13 bases between them. The CDR3, as DNA: TGTGCCAGCAGTGGGATCGGACAGAGCTCCTACAATGAGCAGTTCTTC. As protein: CASSGIGQSSYNEQFF.

In its sample, this clonotype was seen many times. The chain has TRBV4-1 and TRBJ2-1; D gene ambiguous. V was clipped by 1 base and J by 9 bases, with 7 bases between them. Germline CDR1 and CDR2: MGHRA and YSYEKL. The CDR3 runs 12 residues. The CDR3, as DNA: TGCGCCAGCAGCCAAGTCAGTTTTGAGCAGTTCTTC. This gives the protein CASSQVSFEQFF.

The chain recombines TRBV15 with TRBJ1-5; D may be TRBD1 (6 bases). CDR3 size: 15 residues. In germline, CDR1 is LNHNV, CDR2 YYDKDF (reference sequence). V lost 7 bases and J 4 bases, leaving 17 bases between the germline ends. The CDR3 coding sequence is TGTGCCACCAAGGATACAGGGTTCCAGAATCAGCCCCAGCATTTT. Translating it yields CATKDTGFQNQPQHF.

The V and J genes are TRBV15 and TRBJ2-1; the D gene is possibly TRBD1 (6 bases). Matching the DNA end better, TRBJ2-7 makes the J call doubtful. The CDR3 totals 14 residues. Per germline, CDR1 LNHNV and CDR2 YYDKDF (reference sequence). The CDR3 DNA is TGTGCCACCAGCAAGGACAGCGGTCCCTACGAGCAGTACTTC. Translation gives CATSKDSGPYEQYF.

The chain links TRBV6-2 or TRBV6-3 to TRBJ2-7; D is possibly TRBD1 (5 bases). The V gene lost 0 bases and the J gene lost 2 bases, with 14 bases spanning the gap. Germline assignment: CDR1 MNHEY and CDR2 SVGEGT. The CDR3 loop spans 16 amino acids. The DNA for the CDR3 is TGTGCCAGCAGTTACTCCAGGGCTGTTCCCGCCTACGAGCAGTACTTC. This translates into CASSYSRAVPAYEQYF.

This clonotype has only a few counts. The V gene is TRBV4-1, the J gene TRBJ1-1; D is unclear. V was clipped by 3 bases and J by 1 base, with 6 bases between them. The germline V gene has CDR1 MGHRA and CDR2 YSYEKL. CDR3 length: 13 amino acids. CDR3 DNA sequence: TGCGCCAGCAGCCACCTGTGGAACACTGAAGCTTTCTTT. This gives the protein CASSHLWNTEAFF.